This TCR beta chain was captured in a study of sequential checkpoint blockade in melanoma. Germline assignment: CDR1 MDHEN and CDR2 SYDVKM. This CDR3 comprises 16 residues. Trimming pared 3 bases from V and 3 bases from J, leaving 15 bases between. Treatment reported: randomized to nivolumab then ipilimumab (arm A) or the reverse (arm B). Profiling relied on immunoSEQ multiplex PCR, and the TCRdb table lists in-frame clones only, not all of them. The sample includes some 9,200 clones, roughly 20% of them seen just once. Findings of the study overall: Clinical benefit was about 30 times likelier when tumor T-cell fraction and clonality increased.

This clone is categorized as large (0.1 to 1%). What it binds is unknown. This chain links TRBV28 with TRBJ1-5; possibly TRBD1 for D (6 bases). Here the sequenced sample was tumor tissue (inferred from file names), taken from a patient given nivolumab and ipilimumab in sequence. The TCR originated in a human donor with melanoma. In nucleotides, the CDR3 is TGTGCCAGCAGTTTGAAGCTAAACAGGGCCAATCAGCCCCAGCATTTT. Translated, it gives CASSLKLNRANQPQHF.